This T cell receptor (beta chain) derives from a study of blood T cell repertoires in COVID-19. Study-wide context: The samples span acute and convalescent COVID-19 from the United States, Italy and Spain. The analysed material was cDNA or gDNA that came from T cells, B-cell-depleted T cells, or PBMCs.

V was pared by 4 bases and J by 1 base, with 10 bases between. In germline, CDR1 is MNHNY, CDR2 SVGAGI (reference sequence). This CDR3 has 14 residues. Data came from immunoSEQ multiplex PCR; TCRdb stores just in-frame clones and leaves some out. Among a few hundred thousand clones listed, 75% to 90% were seen once. This receptor was taken from a woman between 18 and 29 years old with acute or convalescent COVID-19. The chain uses TRBV6-6 and TRBJ1-1; D perhaps matches TRBD1 (5 bases). Sequencing was done on a sample of peripheral blood. The DNA of the CDR3 is TGTGCCAGCAGTTCCGGGGGAGGGAACACTGAAGCTTTCTTT. This codes for CASSSGGGNTEAFF.